This TCR beta chain derives from a study of blood T cells in healthy people across ages. Comments on this clonotype: Antigen: not known.

PCR was performed a second time for about 7 to 12 cycles using a sample-barcoded 5' primer and a J-beta primer mix. TCRdb ran MiXCR on the 5' RACE reads and lists one entry per CDR3 protein. The sample contains 700,000 or so distinct CDR3 sequences, 20% to 25% of which appear only once. Study observations and caveats: Possibly, changes in expanded clonotypes were confounded because donor CMV status was unknown.

The receptor was isolated from a man aged 70 or older in good health. Sequencing input: blood.

CDR3 coding DNA: TGTGCCAGCAGCCCTTCGACAGTTTACTCTGGGGCCAACGTCCTGACTTTC. The encoded protein is CASSPSTVYSGANVLTF. The chain employs TRBV7-9 and TRBJ2-6; tentatively, D is TRBD1 (5 bases). V lost 5 bases and J lost 0, with 14 bases in between. CDR1 SEHNR and CDR2 FQNEAQ come from the germline V gene (reference sequence). The CDR3 has 17 amino acids.